A selection of T cell receptor beta chains follows, all from one sample in a study of blood T cell repertoires in COVID-19. Only in-frame clones appear in the TCRdb table, and some are missing; sequencing was by immunoSEQ multiplex PCR. The data show about 210,000 clones, 84% seen once. Sequencing used peripheral blood. The receptors shown here come from an elderly woman with COVID-19, enrolled during active disease. Both conserved end residues are part of each CDR3. A D gene is named only where the DNA matches it firmly. Some rows have no size entry. The others give once, few or many, or a class for an expanded clone.

>TRBJ2-7|NA|NA|TRBV11-3
TGTGCCAGCAGCTTAGACAGCTCCTACGAGCAGTACTTC
CASSLDSSYEQYF
>TRBJ2-1|NA|NA|TRBV3-1/TRBV3-2
TGTGCCAGCAGCCCGCTTACTACCAATGAGCAGTTCTTC
CASSPLTTNEQFF
>TRBJ1-1|NA|NA|TRBV3-1/TRBV3-2
TGTGCCAGCAGCCCCTACAGGACAGATTACACTGAAGCTTTCTTT
CASSPYRTDYTEAFF
>TRBJ2-3|NA|NA|TRBV7-7
TGTGCTAGCAGCTTAGTAGAGGGCACAGATACGCAGTATTTT
CASSLVEGTDTQYF
>TRBJ1-6|NA|TRBD1|TRBV15
TGTGCCACCAGCATCAGGACAGGTTATAATTCACCCCTCCACTTT
CATSIRTGYNSPLHF
>TRBJ2-2|NA|NA|TRBV10-1
TGCGCCAGCAGTTTGGTTGGTAGCACCGGGGAGCTGTTTTTT
CASSLVGSTGELFF
>TRBJ1-1|NA|TRBD1|TRBV5-1
TGCGCCAGCAGCTTGACAGGGGGAAGCACTGAAGCTTTCTTT
CASSLTGGSTEAFF
>TRBJ1-2|NA|NA|TRBV6-5
TGTGCCAGCAACAACAGGCACTTAGGGCTCGGCTACACCTTC
CASNNRHLGLGYTF
>TRBJ2-1|NA|NA|TRBV5-1
TGCGCCAGCAGCCCCGAATCGACTAGTTCGCAGTTCTTC
CASSPESTSSQFF
>TRBJ2-7|once|NA|TRBV11-2
TGTGCCAGCAGCTTAGCCCAGATCTCCTACGAGCAGTACTTC
CASSLAQISYEQYF
>TRBJ2-3|NA|TRBD2|TRBV5-4
TGTGCCAGCAGCTTGGGGCTAGCGGGGGCTAGCACAGATACGCAGTATTTT
CASSLGLAGASTDTQYF
>TRBJ2-7|NA|TRBD2|TRBV5-8
TGTGCCAGCAGCTTGGCCTCTCCGGGGGGCGAGCAGTACTTC
CASSLASPGGEQYF
>TRBJ2-7|NA|NA|TRBV3-1/TRBV3-2
TGTGCCAGCAGCCTCGGCTACGAGCAGTACTTC
CASSLGYEQYF
>TRBJ1-5|NA|NA|TRBV2
TGTGCCAGCAGTACAGGGAGCAATCAGCCCCAGCATTTT
CASSTGSNQPQHF
>TRBJ2-7|NA|TRBD2|TRBV7-9
TGTGCCAGCAGCACCGGGACTAGCGGGATTGAGCAGTACTTC
CASSTGTSGIEQYF
>TRBJ1-5|NA|NA|TRBV19
TGTGCCAGTAGTATAAACAGGGCCGGATCTTCAAGCAATCAGCCCCAGCATTTT
CASSINRAGSSSNQPQHF
>TRBJ1-3|few|NA|TRBV5-6
TGTGCCAGCAGCTCCGGGTTTCATGGAAACACCATATATTTT
CASSSGFHGNTIYF
>TRBJ1-3|once|NA|TRBV5-1
TGCGCCAGCAGCCCAGCGGCGGTTAGGGTTGGAAACACCATATATTTT
CASSPAAVRVGNTIYF
>TRBJ1-5|NA|TRBD1|TRBV2
TGTGCCAGCACTAGATACCCGGGACAGGGGGCTCGGGATCAGCCCCAGCATTTT
CASTRYPGQGARDQPQHF
>TRBJ2-1|few|NA|TRBV24-1
TGTGCCACCAGTGGTCAGGGTCGTACCTACAATGAGCAGTTCTTC
CATSGQGRTYNEQFF
>TRBJ2-3|NA|NA|TRBV5-3
TGTGCCAGAAGCCTCCCGGGCCATGGGGCCAGGGATACGCAGTATTTT
CARSLPGHGARDTQYF
>TRBJ2-5|NA|TRBD2|TRBV15
TGTGCCACCAGCCAGCGGGAGACCCAAGAGACCCAGTACTTC
CATSQRETQETQYF
>TRBJ1-2|NA|TRBD1|TRBV5-6
TGTGCCAGCAGCCTACAGGGGACCTATGGCTACACCTTC
CASSLQGTYGYTF
>TRBJ2-1|NA|TRBD2|TRBV5-1
TGCGCCAGCAGCCGTGCCGACCTAGCGGGGACCTACAATGAGCAGTTCTTC
CASSRADLAGTYNEQFF
>TRBJ1-1|NA|NA|TRBV19
TGTGCCAGTAGGGAAGGGGTCGTGGTTCGCACTGAAGCTTTCTTT
CASREGVVVRTEAFF
>TRBJ1-5|NA|NA|TRBV9
TGTGCCAGCAGCGTATCGGGGGGCCTTAATCAGCCCCAGCATTTT
CASSVSGGLNQPQHF
>TRBJ1-4|NA|TRBD1|TRBV3-1/TRBV3-2
TGTGCCAGCAAGGGGGCGAGGGAAAAACTGTTTTTT
CASKGAREKLFF
>TRBJ2-5|NA|NA|TRBV15
TGTGCCGTCGGTCGTACCCAAGAGACCCAGTACTTC
CAVGRTQETQYF
>TRBJ1-2|NA|NA|TRBV25-1
TGTGCCAGCACCCCCCGGGAGGGCGTAGGTGGCTACACCTTC
CASTPREGVGGYTF
>TRBJ2-3|NA|TRBD1|TRBV29-1
TGCAGCGTGGACAGGGGGAGCACAGATACGCAGTATTTT
CSVDRGSTDTQYF
>TRBJ1-4|few|TRBD1|TRBV11-2
TGTGCCAGCAGCTTGGGACAGGCGCCTAATGAAAAACTGTTTTTT
CASSLGQAPNEKLFF
>TRBJ1-4|few|NA|TRBV28
TGTGCCAGCAGCTCCGGGAATGAAAAACTGTTTTTT
CASSSGNEKLFF
>TRBJ1-1|NA|TRBD1|TRBV28
TGTGCCAGCAGTTCCTCAGGGGGCGCGAGGCCTGAAGCTTTCTTT
CASSSSGGARPEAFF
>TRBJ2-1|NA|TRBD1|TRBV19
TGTGCCAGTACCCGGGACAGGGTTCCCAATGAGCAGTTCTTC
CASTRDRVPNEQFF
>TRBJ1-1|NA|TRBD1|TRBV10-1
TGCGCCAGCAGACAGGGGCTTTCAGCTGAAGCTTTCTTT
CASRQGLSAEAFF
>TRBJ1-2|NA|TRBD1|TRBV19
TGTGCCAGTAGTGCCCAGGGGGGTCTCTATGGCTACACCTTC
CASSAQGGLYGYTF
>TRBJ2-1|NA|NA|TRBV5-1
TGCGCCAGCAGCTTGGGTGGGGCCTCCTACAATGAGCAGTTCTTC
CASSLGGASYNEQFF
>TRBJ2-1|NA|TRBD2|TRBV10-3
TGTGCCATCAGTGGCCCCAAAGTGAATTCGACTAGCGGGGGCACCAGCTCCTACAATGAGCAGTTCTTC
CAISGPKVNSTSGGTSSYNEQFF
>TRBJ1-1|NA|NA|TRBV18
TGTGCCAGCTCACCATATAGAGGGAACACTGAAGCTTTCTTT
CASSPYRGNTEAFF
>TRBJ1-2|few|NA|TRBV5-6
TGTGCCAGCAGCACCGGGGGACCCGGTGGCTACACCTTC
CASSTGGPGGYTF